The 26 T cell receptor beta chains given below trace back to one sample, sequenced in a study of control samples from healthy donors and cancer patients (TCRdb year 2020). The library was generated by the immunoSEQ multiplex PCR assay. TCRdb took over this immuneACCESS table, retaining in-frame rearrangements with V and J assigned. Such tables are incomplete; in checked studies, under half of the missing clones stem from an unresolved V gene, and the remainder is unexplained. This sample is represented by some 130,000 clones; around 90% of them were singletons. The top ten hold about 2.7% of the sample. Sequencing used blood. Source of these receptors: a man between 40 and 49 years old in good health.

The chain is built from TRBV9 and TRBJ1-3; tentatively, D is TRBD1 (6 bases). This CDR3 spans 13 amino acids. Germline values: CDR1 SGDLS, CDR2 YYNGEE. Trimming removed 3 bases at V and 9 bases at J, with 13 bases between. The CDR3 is CASSGQDRGTIYF. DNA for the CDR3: TGTGCCAGCAGCGGACAGGACAGAGGCACCATATATTTT.

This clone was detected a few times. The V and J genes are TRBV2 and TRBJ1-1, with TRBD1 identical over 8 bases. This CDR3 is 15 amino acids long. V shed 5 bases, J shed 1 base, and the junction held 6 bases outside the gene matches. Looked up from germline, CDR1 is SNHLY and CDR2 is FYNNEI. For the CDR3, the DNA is TGTGCCAGCAGTCCGGACAGGGTCGGGAACACTGAAGCTTTCTTT. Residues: CASSPDRVGNTEAFF.

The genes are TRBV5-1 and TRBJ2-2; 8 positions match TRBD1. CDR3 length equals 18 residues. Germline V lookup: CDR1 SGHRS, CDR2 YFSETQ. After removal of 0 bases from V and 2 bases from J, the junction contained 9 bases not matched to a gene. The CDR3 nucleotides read TGCGCCAGCAGCTTGGCGGCAGGGGGCAGAAGAAACACCGGGGAGCTGTTTTTT. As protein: CASSLAAGGRRNTGELFF.

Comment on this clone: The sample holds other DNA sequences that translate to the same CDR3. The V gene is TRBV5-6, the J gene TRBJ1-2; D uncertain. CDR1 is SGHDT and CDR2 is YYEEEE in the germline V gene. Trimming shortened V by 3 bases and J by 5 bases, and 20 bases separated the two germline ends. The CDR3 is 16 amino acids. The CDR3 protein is CASSSFVGERAYGYTF. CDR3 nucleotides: TGTGCCAGCAGCTCGTTCGTTGGAGAGAGGGCATATGGCTACACCTTC.

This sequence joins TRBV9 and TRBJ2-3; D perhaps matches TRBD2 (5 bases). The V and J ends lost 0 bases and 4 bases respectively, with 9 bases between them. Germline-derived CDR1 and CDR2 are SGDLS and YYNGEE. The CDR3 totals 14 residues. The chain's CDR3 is CASSVVLGADTQYF. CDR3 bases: TGTGCCAGCAGCGTAGTTCTCGGGGCAGATACGCAGTATTTT.

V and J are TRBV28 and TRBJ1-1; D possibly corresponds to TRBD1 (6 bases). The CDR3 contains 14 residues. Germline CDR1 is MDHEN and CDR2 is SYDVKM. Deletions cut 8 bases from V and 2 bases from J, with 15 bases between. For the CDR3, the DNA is TGTGCCAGCCTGCGGGGGGGCGGCAACACTGAAGCTTTCTTT. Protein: CASLRGGGNTEAFF.

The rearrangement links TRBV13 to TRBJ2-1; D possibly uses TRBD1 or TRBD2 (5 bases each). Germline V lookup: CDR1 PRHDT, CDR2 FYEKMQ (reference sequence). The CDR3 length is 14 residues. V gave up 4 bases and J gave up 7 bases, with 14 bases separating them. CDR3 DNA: TGTGCCAGCAGCTGGGGACGGGTCAGGAATGAGCAGTTCTTC. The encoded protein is CASSWGRVRNEQFF. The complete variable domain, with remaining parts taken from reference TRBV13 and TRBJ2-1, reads AAGVIQSPRHLIKEKRETATLKCYPIPRHDTVYWYQQGPGQDPQFLISFYEKMQSDKGSIPDRFSAQQFSDYHSELNMSSLELGDSALYFCASSWGRVRNEQFFGPGTRLTVL.

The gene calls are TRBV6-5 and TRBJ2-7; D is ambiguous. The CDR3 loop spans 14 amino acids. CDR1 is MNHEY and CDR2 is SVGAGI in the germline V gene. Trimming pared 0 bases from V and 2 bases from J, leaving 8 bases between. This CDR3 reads CASSYSPAAYEQYF. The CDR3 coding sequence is TGTGCCAGCAGTTACTCGCCGGCGGCCTACGAGCAGTACTTC.

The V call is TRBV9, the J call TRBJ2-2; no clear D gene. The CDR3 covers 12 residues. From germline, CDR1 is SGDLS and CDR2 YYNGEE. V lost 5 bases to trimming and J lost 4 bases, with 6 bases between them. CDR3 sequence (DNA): TGTGCCAGCAGTAGAGGCACCGGGGAGCTGTTTTTT. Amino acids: CASSRGTGELFF.

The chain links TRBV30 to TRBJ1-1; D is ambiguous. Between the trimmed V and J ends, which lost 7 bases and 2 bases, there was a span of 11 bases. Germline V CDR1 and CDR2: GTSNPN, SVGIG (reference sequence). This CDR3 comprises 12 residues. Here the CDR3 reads CAYSRSNTEAFF. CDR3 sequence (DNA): TGTGCCTACTCAAGGAGTAACACTGAAGCTTTCTTT.

The CDR3 region has the DNA TGCGCCAGCAGCTTGGGGGGGCCCACTGAAGCTTTCTTT. Translation: CASSLGGPTEAFF. The chain carries TRBV5-1 and TRBJ1-1, with D possibly being TRBD1 (6 bases). Germline V gene sequence: CDR1 SGHRS, CDR2 YFSETQ. The length of the CDR3 is 13 residues. The ends were cut back, 0 bases at V and 4 bases at J, with 7 bases in the middle.

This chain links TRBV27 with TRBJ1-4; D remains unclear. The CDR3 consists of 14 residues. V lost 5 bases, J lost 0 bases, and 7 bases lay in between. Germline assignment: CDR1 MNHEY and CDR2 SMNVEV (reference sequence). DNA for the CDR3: TGTGCCAGCAGTAACCAGGCAACTAATGAAAAACTGTTTTTT. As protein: CASSNQATNEKLFF.

The CDR3 coding sequence is TGTGCCAGCAGTGAAGCTAGCGGCGGTGAGCAGTTCTTC. It yields the protein CASSEASGGEQFF. The chain joins TRBV2 to TRBJ2-1; D is possibly TRBD2 (6 bases). From germline, CDR1 is SNHLY and CDR2 FYNNEI. CDR3 length equals 13 residues. V lost 0 bases, J lost 9 bases, and 9 bases lay in between.

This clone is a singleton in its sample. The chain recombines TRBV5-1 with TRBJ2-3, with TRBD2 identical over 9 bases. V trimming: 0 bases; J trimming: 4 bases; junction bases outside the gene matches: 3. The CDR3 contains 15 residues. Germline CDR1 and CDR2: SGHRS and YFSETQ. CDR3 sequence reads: CASSLELAGADTQYF. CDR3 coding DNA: TGCGCCAGCAGCTTGGAATTAGCGGGGGCAGATACGCAGTATTTT.

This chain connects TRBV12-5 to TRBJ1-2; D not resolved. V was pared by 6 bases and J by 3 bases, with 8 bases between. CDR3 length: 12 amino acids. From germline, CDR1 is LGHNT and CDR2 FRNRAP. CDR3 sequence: CASGPPHYGYTF. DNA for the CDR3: TGTGCTAGTGGCCCCCCTCACTATGGCTACACCTTC.

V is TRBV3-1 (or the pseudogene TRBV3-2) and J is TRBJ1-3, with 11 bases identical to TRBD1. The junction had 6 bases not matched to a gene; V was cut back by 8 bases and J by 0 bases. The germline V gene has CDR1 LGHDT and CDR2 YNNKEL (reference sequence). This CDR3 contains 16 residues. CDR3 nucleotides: TGTGCCAGCGACACCGGGACAGGGGGCTCTGGAAACACCATATATTTT. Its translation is CASDTGTGGSGNTIYF.

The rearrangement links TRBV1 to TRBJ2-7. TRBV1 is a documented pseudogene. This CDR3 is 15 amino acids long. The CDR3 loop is CTNCIASRLANEQYF. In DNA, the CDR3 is TGCACCAATTGCATCGCCTCACGGCTGGCGAACGAGCAGTACTTC.

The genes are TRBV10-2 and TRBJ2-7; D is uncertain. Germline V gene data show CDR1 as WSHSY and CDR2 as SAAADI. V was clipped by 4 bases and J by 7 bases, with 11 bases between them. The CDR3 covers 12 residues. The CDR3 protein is CASSGIVGEQYF. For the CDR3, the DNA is TGCGCCAGCAGTGGTATTGTTGGGGAGCAGTACTTC.

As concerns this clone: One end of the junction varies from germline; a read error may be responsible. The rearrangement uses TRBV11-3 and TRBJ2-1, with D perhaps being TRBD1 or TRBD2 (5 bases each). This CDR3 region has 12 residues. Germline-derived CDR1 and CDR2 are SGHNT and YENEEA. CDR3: CASSQDGTERFF. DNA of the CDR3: TGTGCCAGCAGCCAGGACGGGACGGAGCGGTTCTTC.

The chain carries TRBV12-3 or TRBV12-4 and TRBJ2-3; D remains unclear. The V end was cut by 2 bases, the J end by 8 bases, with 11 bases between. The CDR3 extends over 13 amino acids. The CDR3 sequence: CASSLFIIGTQYF. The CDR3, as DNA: TGTGCCAGCAGTTTATTCATAATTGGTACGCAGTATTTT.

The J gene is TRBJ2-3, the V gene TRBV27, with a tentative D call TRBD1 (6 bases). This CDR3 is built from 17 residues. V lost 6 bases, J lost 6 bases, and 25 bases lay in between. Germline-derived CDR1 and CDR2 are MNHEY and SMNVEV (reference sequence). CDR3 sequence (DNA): TGTGCCAGCAGGGGGTGGGGGACATTTAGATATCTGGATACGCAGTATTTT. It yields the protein CASRGWGTFRYLDTQYF.

The CDR3 nucleotides are TGTGCCAGCAGCTTAGGTGGAGCAGACGCCTACGAGCAGTACTTC. It encodes CASSLGGADAYEQYF. The chain is built from TRBV11-1 and TRBJ2-7; D is unresolved. Trimming took 1 base from V and 2 from J, leaving 12 bases between them. Germline V gene sequence: CDR1 SGHAT, CDR2 FQDESV (reference sequence). This CDR3 region has 15 residues.

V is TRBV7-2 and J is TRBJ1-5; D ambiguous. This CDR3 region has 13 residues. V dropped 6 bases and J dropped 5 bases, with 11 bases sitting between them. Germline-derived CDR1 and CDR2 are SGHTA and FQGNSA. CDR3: CASSGRVDQPQHF. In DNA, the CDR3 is TGTGCCAGCAGTGGGAGGGTGGATCAGCCCCAGCATTTT.

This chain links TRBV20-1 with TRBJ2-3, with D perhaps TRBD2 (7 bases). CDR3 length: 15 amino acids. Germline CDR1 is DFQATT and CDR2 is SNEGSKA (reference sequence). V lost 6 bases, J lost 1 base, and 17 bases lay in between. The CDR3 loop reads CSASLGGRGTDTQYF. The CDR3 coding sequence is TGCAGTGCCAGTTTGGGGGGGCGAGGCACAGATACGCAGTATTTT.

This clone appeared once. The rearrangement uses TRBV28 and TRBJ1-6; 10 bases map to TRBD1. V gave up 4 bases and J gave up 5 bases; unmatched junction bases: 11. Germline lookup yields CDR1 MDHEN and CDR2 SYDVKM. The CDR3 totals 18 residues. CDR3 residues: CASSSPRDRGSNNSPLHF. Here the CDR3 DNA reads TGTGCCAGCAGTTCCCCTCGGGACAGGGGTTCCAATAATTCACCCCTCCACTTT. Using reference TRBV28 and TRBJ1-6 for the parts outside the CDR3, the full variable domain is DVKVTQSSRYLVKRTGEKVFLECVQDMDHENMFWYRQDPGLGLRLIYFSYDVKMKEKGDIPEGYSVSREKKERFSLILESASTNQTSMYLCASSSPRDRGSNNSPLHFGNGTRLTVT.

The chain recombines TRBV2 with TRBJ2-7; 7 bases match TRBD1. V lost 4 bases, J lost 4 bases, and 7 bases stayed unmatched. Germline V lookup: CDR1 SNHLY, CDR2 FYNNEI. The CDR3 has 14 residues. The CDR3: CASSGQGKPYEQYF. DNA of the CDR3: TGTGCCAGCAGTGGACAGGGAAAGCCTTACGAGCAGTACTTC.